These 31 T cell receptor beta chains came from one sample sequenced in a study of cytomegalovirus exposure and HLA in healthy donors. PCR primers comprised 60 Vbeta and 13 Jbeta primers. The repertoire was sequenced with immunoSEQ multiplex PCR; TCRdb's copy has only in-frame clones and lacks some. The table has 100,000 to 150,000 clones, roughly 74% seen once. Sequencing was carried out using PBMCs. The receptors derive from a woman in her forties or fifties in good health and CMV-seropositive.

J is TRBJ1-6 and V is TRBV10-3, with 7 bases matching TRBD1. Germline assignment: CDR1 ENHRY and CDR2 SYGVKD. The CDR3 consists of 15 residues. V shed 0 bases and J 6 bases; nucleotides not matched to a gene: 2. The CDR3 is CAISESGTVNSPLHF. CDR3 in DNA: TGTGCCATCAGTGAGTCCGGGACAGTTAATTCACCCCTCCACTTT.

The chain employs TRBV18 and TRBJ1-1, with 7 bases that match TRBD1. Germline V gene sequence: CDR1 KGHSH, CDR2 LQKENI. The CDR3 sequence is 17 residues long. The ends lost 4 bases at V and 0 bases at J; junction bases unmatched: 11. CDR3 protein: CASSRSRDSLMNTEAFF. The CDR3 DNA reads TGTGCCAGCTCACGGTCCCGGGACAGCCTCATGAACACTGAAGCTTTCTTT.

The chain couples TRBV5-1 to TRBJ2-2, with D perhaps TRBD2 (7 bases). Trimming removed 4 bases from V and 3 bases from J, with 19 bases in between. Looked up from germline, CDR1 is SGHRS and CDR2 is YFSETQ. This CDR3 has 17 amino acids. The CDR3 nucleotides are TGCGCCAGCAGCAAGCTTGGGGGGGGCGGATACACCGGGGAGCTGTTTTTT. This codes for CASSKLGGGGYTGELFF.

The CDR3 nucleotides read TGTGCCTGGAGTCGAGAAACCGGGAATCTGTTTTTT. As protein: CAWSRETGNLFF. The J gene is TRBJ1-4, the V gene TRBV30; D gene ambiguous. The CDR3 consists of 12 residues. Trimming shortened V by 2 bases and J by 14 bases, and 15 bases separated the two germline ends. Germline lookup yields CDR1 GTSNPN and CDR2 SVGIG (reference sequence).

This chain uses TRBV6-1 with TRBJ1-6; maybe TRBD1 (6 bases). Germline CDR1 and CDR2: MNHNS and SASEGT. The V and J ends lost 2 bases and 10 bases respectively, with 15 bases between them. The CDR3 sequence is 15 residues long. CDR3 nucleotides: TGTGCCAGCAGTGAACGTCGGGGGGCGCAGTCACCCCTCCACTTT. Its protein product is CASSERRGAQSPLHF.

This clone was picked up a small number of times. The chain has TRBV5-1 and TRBJ1-1; D is unresolved. V was pared by 9 bases and J by 9 bases, with 18 bases between. The CDR3 runs 12 residues. The germline gives CDR1 SGHRS, CDR2 YFSETQ. CDR3 loop: CATQDSGNKAFF. The CDR3 nucleotides are TGCGCCACCCAGGACTCTGGAAATAAAGCTTTCTTT.

This chain connects TRBV25-1 to TRBJ1-2; D gene unclear. This CDR3 has 15 residues. The germline CDR1 and CDR2 sequences are MGHDK and SYGVNS. The V end lost 1 base, the J end lost 4 bases, and 13 bases lay between the germline ends. The CDR3 here is CASSESSQDLYGYTF. In nucleotides, the CDR3 is TGTGCCAGCAGTGAATCCAGTCAAGATCTCTATGGCTACACCTTC.

The CDR3 here is CASSFAGNTEAFF. CDR3 nucleotide sequence: TGTGCCAGCAGCTTCGCGGGAAACACTGAAGCTTTCTTT. The chain combines TRBV7-9 with TRBJ1-1; D is uncertain. Per germline, CDR1 SEHNR and CDR2 FQNEAQ (reference sequence). This CDR3 is 13 amino acids long. V lost 3 bases and J lost 2, with 7 bases in between.

The CDR3 coding sequence is TGTGCCAGCAGTCCGCGGGGCCGGACTGGAAACACCATATATTTT. As protein: CASSPRGRTGNTIYF. The genes are TRBV6-1 and TRBJ1-3, with TRBD1 as a possible D gene (5 bases). The CDR3 covers 15 residues. Germline V gene lookup returns CDR1 MNHNS and CDR2 SASEGT. V gave up 5 bases and J gave up 2 bases, with 13 bases separating them.

The V gene is TRBV5-4, the J gene TRBJ2-1, with TRBD2 matching 11 bases. V trimming: 2 bases; J trimming: 1 base; junction bases outside the gene matches: 2. CDR3 size: 16 residues. CDR1 and CDR2 from the germline V gene are SGHNT and YYREEE (reference sequence). This CDR3 reads CASSFSGGVSYNEQFF. CDR3 DNA sequence: TGTGCCAGCAGCTTTAGCGGGGGGGTTTCCTACAATGAGCAGTTCTTC. Based on the CDR3 plus reference TRBV5-4 and TRBJ2-1, the full variable domain is ETGVTQSPTHLIKTRGQQVTLRCSSQSGHNTVSWYQQALGQGPQFIFQYYREEENGRGNFPPRFSGLQFPNYSSELNVNALELDDSALYLCASSFSGGVSYNEQFFGPGTRLTVL.

The J gene is TRBJ1-1, the V gene TRBV5-1; possible D gene TRBD1, 5 bases. V dropped 0 bases and J dropped 6 bases, with 12 bases sitting between them. The germline CDR1 and CDR2 sequences are SGHRS and YFSETQ. CDR3 size: 14 residues. CDR3 residues: CASSLVGVLAEAFF. CDR3 in DNA: TGCGCCAGCAGCTTGGTAGGGGTTTTGGCTGAAGCTTTCTTT.

This clone was recorded only once. The chain uses TRBV6-6 and TRBJ2-7, with a tentative D call TRBD1 (5 bases). The length of the CDR3 is 13 residues. V shed 8 bases and J shed 2 bases, with 13 bases lying between them. Per the germline V gene, CDR1 is MNHNY and CDR2 is SVGAGI (reference sequence). The CDR3, as DNA: TGTGCCAGCGTGGGGCACGCCGCCTACGAGCAGTACTTC. Amino acids: CASVGHAAYEQYF.

This chain links TRBV20-1 with TRBJ2-7; D gene ambiguous. Trimming pared 5 bases from V and 3 bases from J, leaving 8 bases between. The CDR3 runs to 11 residues. CDR1 and CDR2 from the germline V gene are DFQATT and SNEGSKA (reference sequence). CDR3 residues: CSASFRYEQYF. The CDR3 DNA sequence: TGCAGTGCTTCCTTCCGCTACGAGCAGTACTTC.

The chain couples TRBV6-5 to TRBJ2-7; 8 bases are a match to TRBD2. Germline V gene sequence: CDR1 MNHEY, CDR2 SVGAGI. There are 14 residues in the CDR3. V gave up 6 bases and J gave up 5 bases; unmatched junction bases: 9. CDR3 protein: CASRSPGLVNEQYF. In DNA, the CDR3 is TGTGCCAGCAGGAGCCCGGGACTAGTAAACGAGCAGTACTTC.

The CDR3 here is CASSRPHGGLTDTQYF. The CDR3 DNA sequence: TGTGCCAGCAGCAGGCCCCATGGCGGACTCACAGATACGCAGTATTTT. This sequence joins TRBV5-4 and TRBJ2-3, with D perhaps TRBD2 (5 bases). The V end was cut by 4 bases, the J end by 2 bases, with 17 bases between. From germline, CDR1 is SGHNT and CDR2 YYREEE (reference sequence). CDR3 length equals 16 residues.

This clone was seen a single time. The chain joins TRBV6-5 to TRBJ2-3; 11 bases map to TRBD2. The germline V gene encodes CDR1 MNHEY and CDR2 SVGAGI. With 5 bases clipped from V and 6 bases from J, the junction kept 7 bases outside the gene matches. The CDR3 totals 15 residues. CDR3 in DNA: TGTGCCAGCAGTCCTCTAGCGGGGGGATACGATACGCAGTATTTT. Its protein product is CASSPLAGGYDTQYF.

The CDR3 sequence is CASSQVLADEQYF. As DNA, the CDR3 is TGCGCCAGCAGCCAAGTACTAGCGGACGAGCAGTACTTC. The genes are TRBV4-3 and TRBJ2-7, with TRBD2 matching over 8 bases. J lost 5 bases, V lost 1 base, and 1 base had no gene match. CDR3 length: 13 residues. The V gene's germline CDR1 is LGHNA and CDR2 YSLEER.

In this sample, this clone turned up a few times. The gene calls are TRBV19 and TRBJ1-1; TRBD1 matches at 8 bases. Germline values: CDR1 LNHDA, CDR2 SQIVND (reference sequence). Trimming took 6 bases from V and 4 from J; bases not matched to a gene: 4. The CDR3 runs to 13 residues. The CDR3 loop is CASSLDRVTEAFF. CDR3 nucleotides: TGTGCCAGTAGCCTGGACAGGGTCACTGAAGCTTTCTTT. Full variable domain (rest looked up from reference TRBV19 and TRBJ1-1): DGGITQSPKYLFRKEGQNVTLSCEQNLNHDAMYWYRQDPGQGLRLIYYSQIVNDFQKGDIAEGYSVSREKKESFPLTVTSAQKNPTAFYLCASSLDRVTEAFFGQGTRLTVV.

This sequence joins TRBV10-3 and TRBJ1-1; TRBD1 is a possible D gene (5 bases). V was trimmed by 10 bases and J by 5 bases, leaving 23 bases between them. The CDR3 has 15 amino acids. Germline V gene lookup returns CDR1 ENHRY and CDR2 SYGVKD. The CDR3 bases are TGTGCCACCGCCCCTAAACCTACGGGGGAGACTGAAGCTTTCTTT. Its translation is CATAPKPTGETEAFF.

The gene calls are TRBV30 and TRBJ1-2; no firm D call. CDR3 length equals 16 residues. Germline loops: CDR1 GTSNPN, CDR2 SVGIG (reference sequence). Trimming cost V 2 bases and J 8 bases, with 24 bases left between them. CDR3 region: CAWSPPTIRVLRGYTF. CDR3 nucleotide sequence: TGTGCCTGGAGTCCGCCCACCATCCGGGTCCTGCGAGGCTACACCTTC.

The V and J genes are TRBV7-9 and TRBJ1-1; weak D call: TRBD1 (5 bases). The CDR3 has 12 amino acids. The germline gives CDR1 SEHNR, CDR2 FQNEAQ (reference sequence). The V gene lost 5 bases and the J gene lost 11 bases, with 15 bases spanning the gap. CDR3 loop: CASSEVRGSAFF. The DNA of the CDR3 is TGTGCCAGCAGCGAAGTACGGGGGTCCGCTTTCTTT. The whole variable domain, remainder taken from reference TRBV7-9 and TRBJ1-1, is DTGVSQNPRHKITKRGQNVTFRCDPISEHNRLYWYRQTLGQGPEFLTYFQNEAQLEKSRLLSDRFSAERPKGSFSTLEIQRTEQGDSAMYLCASSEVRGSAFFGQGTRLTVV.

This rearrangement joins TRBV6-5 to TRBJ2-5; TRBD2 matches at 7 bases. The J call may be incorrect, as the DNA end agrees better with TRBJ2-7. Per the germline V gene, CDR1 is MNHEY and CDR2 is SVGAGI. The CDR3 has 14 amino acids. The CDR3 DNA reads TGTGCCAGCACCCACTTTGGGAGGGGTTACGAGCAGTACTTC. Its protein is CASTHFGRGYEQYF.

The chain couples TRBV11-2 to TRBJ2-5; D gene ambiguous. The germline V and J ends were trimmed by 5 bases and 5 bases, with 6 bases remaining between them. The CDR3 has 11 amino acids. The V gene's germline CDR1 is SGHAT and CDR2 FQNNGV. The CDR3 sequence: CASSRGETQYF. CDR3 nucleotides: TGTGCCAGCAGCCGTGGCGAGACCCAGTACTTC.

The chain uses TRBV5-4 and TRBJ2-6, with 7 bases identical to TRBD1. The J segment lost 0 bases and the V segment lost 4 bases, leaving 7 bases of the junction unmatched. The CDR3 is made up of 17 amino acids. The V gene's germline CDR1 is SGHNT and CDR2 YYREEE (reference sequence). The CDR3 is CASSTGQRSSGANVLTF. As DNA, the CDR3 is TGTGCCAGCAGCACGGGACAGAGATCCTCTGGGGCCAACGTCCTGACTTTC.

V gene TRBV27 combines with J gene TRBJ1-2, with 8 nucleotides matching TRBD1. J lost 5 bases, V lost 3 bases, and 11 bases had no gene match. The germline V gene has CDR1 MNHEY and CDR2 SMNVEV (reference sequence). The CDR3 length is 16 residues. In DNA form, the CDR3 reads TGTGCCAGCAGTTTGCACAGGGGGTCTCCCCTTTATGGCTACACCTTC. Encoded protein: CASSLHRGSPLYGYTF.

The chain is built from TRBV18 and TRBJ2-3; D might be TRBD2 (5 bases). Trimming pared 4 bases from V and 0 bases from J, leaving 11 bases between. The CDR3 consists of 15 residues. Germline V gene lookup returns CDR1 KGHSH and CDR2 LQKENI. CDR3 sequence (DNA): TGTGCCAGCTCACTCCTGGACTCAAGCACAGATACGCAGTATTTT. Translating it yields CASSLLDSSTDTQYF.

The chain uses TRBV16 and TRBJ1-1, with D possibly matching TRBD1 (6 bases). Between the trimmed V and J ends, which lost 4 bases and 0 bases, there was a span of 18 bases. The CDR3 is 17 residues long. From germline, CDR1 is KGHSY and CDR2 FQNENV. The CDR3 DNA follows: TGTGCCAGCAGCCGTCATACAGGGAGGGGGATGAACACTGAAGCTTTCTTT. This gives the protein CASSRHTGRGMNTEAFF. The whole variable domain, remainder taken from reference TRBV16 and TRBJ1-1, is GEEVAQTPKHLVRGEGQKAKLYCAPIKGHSYVFWYQQVLKNEFKFLISFQNENVFDETGMPKERFSAKCLPNSPCSLEIQATKLEDSAVYFCASSRHTGRGMNTEAFFGQGTRLTVV.

This clone was observed a single time. The chain uses TRBV7-9 and TRBJ1-2; 8 bases line up with TRBD1. The germline V gene encodes CDR1 SEHNR and CDR2 FQNEAQ (reference sequence). The CDR3 has 15 amino acids. J lost 8 bases, V lost 2 bases, and 10 bases had no gene match. CDR3 coding DNA: TGTGCCAGCAGCTTATTTTTGCCAGGGGGCGGAGGCTACACCTTC. Its protein is CASSLFLPGGGGYTF.

The chain uses TRBV19 and TRBJ1-2; 9 bases are a match to TRBD1. Germline CDR1 is LNHDA and CDR2 is SQIVND (reference sequence). The CDR3 has 14 residues. The V and J ends lost 5 bases and 4 bases, in that order; junction bases with no gene match: 5. CDR3 residues: CASSRDRAGYGYTF. The CDR3 region has the DNA TGTGCCAGTAGTCGGGACAGGGCGGGCTATGGCTACACCTTC.

The chain couples TRBV29-1 to TRBJ2-5; no definite D call. The V end lost 4 bases, the J end lost 3 bases, and 6 bases lay between the germline ends. The germline V gene encodes CDR1 SQVTM and CDR2 ANQGSEA. This CDR3 has 11 residues. Written as DNA, the CDR3 is TGCAGCGTTGCGCAGAAAGAGACCCAGTACTTC. Residues: CSVAQKETQYF.

The chain joins TRBV5-6 to TRBJ1-1; D is undetermined. The CDR3 length is 16 residues. V shed 0 bases and J shed 0 bases, with 12 bases lying between them. Germline assignment: CDR1 SGHDT and CDR2 YYEEEE. The CDR3 bases are TGTGCCAGCAGCTTGGCCCTTACAGCTATGAACACTGAAGCTTTCTTT. Translation gives CASSLALTAMNTEAFF.